Listed below are T cell receptor beta chains from one sample, sequenced in a study of human T cells and chemical hapten exposure. TCRdb independently ran MiXCR on the RACE reads; one entry per CDR3 protein. The sample includes over 85,000 distinct CDR3 sequences, 9.5% to 15% of them seen just once. The material sequenced was whole blood, taken in connection with sensitization to the hapten diphenylcyclopropenone (DPC). These receptors were taken from a woman between 40 and 50 years old with alopecia areata. Some clones in this sample may be carry-over from other donors' samples. The CDR3 runs from the conserved cysteine through the conserved F or W. D genes are given only for firm matches. Expanded clones are given a class, and other clones once, few, many or no size at all.

CDR3 DNA,CDR3 protein,CDR3 length,V gene,D gene,clone size,J gene
TGCAGCGTTGGAGACAGGGTCAATCAGCCCCAGCATTTT,CSVGDRVNQPQHF,13,TRBV29-1,TRBD1,.,TRBJ1-5
TGTGCCAGCTCACCACCTTGGTCCAGGGGGTTCTACACCTTC,CASSPPWSRGFYTF,14,TRBV18,TRBD1,.,TRBJ1-2
TGTGCCAGCAGTTACCAGGGCACCAACACTGAAGCTTTCTTT,CASSYQGTNTEAFF,14,TRBV6-6,.,.,TRBJ1-1
TGCAGCGTAAGGGTAGGAAAACTGTTTTTT,CSVRVGKLFF,10,TRBV29-1,.,.,TRBJ1-4
TGCGCCAGCAGTCCCGGGACAGGTCCCGGGACCCAGTACTTC,CASSPGTGPGTQYF,14,TRBV10-2,TRBD1,.,TRBJ2-5
TGTGCCAGCAGCCCAGACAGGCCCTACGAGCAGTACTTC,CASSPDRPYEQYF,13,TRBV7-2,.,many,TRBJ2-7
TGTGCCAGCAACCCGTCGACAGGGGTGACCTACGAGCAGTACTTC,CASNPSTGVTYEQYF,15,TRBV6-2/TRBV6-3,TRBD1,few,TRBJ2-7
TGTGCCAGCAGTCAGACTAGCTATAATTACAATGAGCAGTTCTTC,CASSQTSYNYNEQFF,15,TRBV25-1,TRBD2,few,TRBJ2-1
TGTGCCAGCAGTTACGTCAAGGGCGGGGAGCTGTTTTTT,CASSYVKGGELFF,13,TRBV6-5,.,many,TRBJ2-2
TGTGCCAGCAGTGTTGAAGGGAGTGGGAACACTGAAGCTTTCTTT,CASSVEGSGNTEAFF,15,TRBV2,.,.,TRBJ1-1
TGTGCCAGCAGCCCCGGACAGGGAAGATCTGGGGCCAACGTCCTGACTTTC,CASSPGQGRSGANVLTF,17,TRBV11-2,TRBD1,few,TRBJ2-6
TGTGCCAGCAAGCGGGACACTGAAGCTTTCTTT,CASKRDTEAFF,11,TRBV6-6,.,many,TRBJ1-1
TGTGCCAGCGGGGCTCCGAACTCCTACGAGCAGTACTTC,CASGAPNSYEQYF,13,TRBV28,.,.,TRBJ2-7